This note documents a single T cell receptor (beta chain) sequence. This record belongs to a study of blood T cell repertoires in COVID-19. The CDR3 is 15 residues long. V gave up 1 base and J gave up 2 bases, with 10 bases separating them. Per germline, CDR1 SEHNR and CDR2 FQNEAQ (reference sequence). In the original processing: By means of reference gene primer amplification, nucleated cell counts were estimated. Sequencing used immunoSEQ multiplex PCR; TCRdb keeps in-frame clones, though not all of them. The D gene and trimming were derived from the DNA, and the V and J assignments and clone size from that table. Of 100,000 to 150,000 clones listed, 65% to 85% are singletons.

This TCR derives from a woman in her seventies with acute or convalescent COVID-19. The sample comprised peripheral blood. This rearrangement joins TRBV7-9 to TRBJ2-3; D is possibly TRBD1 (5 bases). CDR3 residues: CASSLGRGLTDTQYF. The CDR3 coding sequence is TGTGCCAGCAGCTTAGGAAGGGGCCTCACAGATACGCAGTATTTT.